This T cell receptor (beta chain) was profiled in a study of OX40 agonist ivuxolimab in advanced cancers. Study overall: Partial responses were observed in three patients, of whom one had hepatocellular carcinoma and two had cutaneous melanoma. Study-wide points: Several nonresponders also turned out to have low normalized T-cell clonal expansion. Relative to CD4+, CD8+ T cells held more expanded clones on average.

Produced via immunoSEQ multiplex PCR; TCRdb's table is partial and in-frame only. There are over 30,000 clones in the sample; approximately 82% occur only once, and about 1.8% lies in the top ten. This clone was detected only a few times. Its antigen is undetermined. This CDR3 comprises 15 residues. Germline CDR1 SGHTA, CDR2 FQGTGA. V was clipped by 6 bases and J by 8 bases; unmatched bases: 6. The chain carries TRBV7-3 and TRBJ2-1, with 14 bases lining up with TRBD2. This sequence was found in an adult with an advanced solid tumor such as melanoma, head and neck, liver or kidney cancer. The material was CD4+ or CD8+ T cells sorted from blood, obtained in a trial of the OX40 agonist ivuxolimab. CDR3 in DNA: TGTGCCAGCAGGCCGGGACTAGCGGGAGAGGATGAGCAGTTCTTC. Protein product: CASRPGLAGEDEQFF.